Included here is one T cell receptor (beta chain) sequence, with context. Measured with immunoSEQ multiplex PCR; TCRdb has only the in-frame clones, and not every one. Found here are more than 75,000 clones, roughly 88% of them singletons; the top ten hold 20% to 25%. The sample belongs to a study of blood T cell repertoires in COVID-19. Overall study: PBMCs, B-cell-depleted T cells, or T cells provided the cDNA or gDNA that made up the material.

CDR3 length equals 12 residues. The trim removed 4 bases at V and 3 bases at J, leaving 0 bases unmatched. The sequenced material came from peripheral blood. This chain connects TRBV12-3 or TRBV12-4 to TRBJ2-7, with 7 bases lining up with TRBD1. This clonotype originated in a man in his sixties with acute or convalescent COVID-19. For the CDR3, the DNA is TGTGCCAGCAGTTACAGGGGCTACGAGCAGTACGTC. It codes for CASSYRGYEQYV.